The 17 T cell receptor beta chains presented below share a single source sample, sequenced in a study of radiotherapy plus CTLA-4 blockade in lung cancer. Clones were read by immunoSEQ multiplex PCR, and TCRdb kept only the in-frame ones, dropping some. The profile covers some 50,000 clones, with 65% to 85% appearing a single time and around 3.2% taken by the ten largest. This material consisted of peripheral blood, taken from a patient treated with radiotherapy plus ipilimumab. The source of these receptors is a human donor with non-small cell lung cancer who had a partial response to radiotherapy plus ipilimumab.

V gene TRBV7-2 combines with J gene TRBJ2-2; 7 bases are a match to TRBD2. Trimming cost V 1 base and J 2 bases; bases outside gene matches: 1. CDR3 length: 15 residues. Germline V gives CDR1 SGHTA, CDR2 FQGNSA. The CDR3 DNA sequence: TGTGCCAGCAGCTTAGGGGGACTAAACACCGGGGAGCTGTTTTTT. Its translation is CASSLGGLNTGELFF.

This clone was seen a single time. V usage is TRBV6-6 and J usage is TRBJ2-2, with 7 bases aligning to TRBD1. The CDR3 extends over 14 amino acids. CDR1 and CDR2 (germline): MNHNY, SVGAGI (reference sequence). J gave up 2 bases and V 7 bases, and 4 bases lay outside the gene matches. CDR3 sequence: CASIDRVNTGELFF. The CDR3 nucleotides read TGTGCCAGCATCGACAGGGTTAACACCGGGGAGCTGTTTTTT.

This chain's CDR3 is CASSPRGPGGQNKAFF. The CDR3 coding sequence is TGTGCCAGCAGCCCCCGCGGCCCAGGGGGCCAGAACAAGGCTTTCTTT. The V gene is TRBV5-6, the J gene TRBJ1-1, with 8 bases aligning to TRBD1. The CDR3 is 16 residues long. The germline V gene has CDR1 SGHDT and CDR2 YYEEEE. J gave up 11 bases and V 4 bases, and 19 bases lay outside the gene matches.

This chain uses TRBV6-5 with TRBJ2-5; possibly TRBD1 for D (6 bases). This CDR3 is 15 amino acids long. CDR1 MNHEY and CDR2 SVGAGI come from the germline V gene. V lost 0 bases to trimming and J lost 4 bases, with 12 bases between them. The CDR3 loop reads CASSYSQGTRETQYF. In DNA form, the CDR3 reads TGTGCCAGCAGTTACTCGCAGGGGACCCGAGAGACCCAGTACTTC.

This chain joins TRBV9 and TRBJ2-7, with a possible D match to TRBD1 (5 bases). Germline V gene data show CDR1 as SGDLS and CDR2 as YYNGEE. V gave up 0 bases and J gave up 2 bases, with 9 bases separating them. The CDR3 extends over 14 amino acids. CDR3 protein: CASSVGDRTYEQYF. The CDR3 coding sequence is TGTGCCAGCAGCGTAGGAGACAGAACCTACGAGCAGTACTTC.

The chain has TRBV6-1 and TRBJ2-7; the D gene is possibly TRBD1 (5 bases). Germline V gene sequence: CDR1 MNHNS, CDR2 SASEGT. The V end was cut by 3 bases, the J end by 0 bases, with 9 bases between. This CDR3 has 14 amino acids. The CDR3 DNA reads TGTGCCAGCAGTGAGTACAGGACCTCCTACGAGCAGTACTTC. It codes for CASSEYRTSYEQYF.

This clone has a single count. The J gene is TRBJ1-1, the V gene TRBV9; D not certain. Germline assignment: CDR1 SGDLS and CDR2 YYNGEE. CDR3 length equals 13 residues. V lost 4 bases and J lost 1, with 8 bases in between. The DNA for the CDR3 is TGTGCCAGCAGCACTAGACAGAACACTGAAGCTTTCTTT. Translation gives CASSTRQNTEAFF.

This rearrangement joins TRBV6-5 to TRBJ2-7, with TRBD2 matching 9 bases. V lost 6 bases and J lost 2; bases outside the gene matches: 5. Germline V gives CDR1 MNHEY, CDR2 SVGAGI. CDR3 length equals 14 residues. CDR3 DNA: TGTGCCAGCAGGCGGGCGGGGGGGCCCTACGAGCAGTACTTC. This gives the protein CASRRAGGPYEQYF.

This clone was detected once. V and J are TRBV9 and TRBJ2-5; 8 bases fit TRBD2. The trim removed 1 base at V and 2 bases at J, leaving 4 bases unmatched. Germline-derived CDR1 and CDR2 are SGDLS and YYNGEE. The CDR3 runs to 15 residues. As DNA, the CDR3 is TGTGCCAGCAGCGTATACGGGGGGGGGCAAGAGACCCAGTACTTC. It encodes CASSVYGGGQETQYF.

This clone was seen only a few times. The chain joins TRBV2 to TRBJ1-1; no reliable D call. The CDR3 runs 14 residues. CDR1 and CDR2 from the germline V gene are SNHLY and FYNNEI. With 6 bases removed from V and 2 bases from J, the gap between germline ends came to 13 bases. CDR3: CASRTLQANTEAFF. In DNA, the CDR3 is TGTGCCAGCAGGACGCTTCAGGCAAACACTGAAGCTTTCTTT.

The CDR3 DNA is TGTGCCAGTAGTCGACAGGGCCAAGAGACCCAGTACTTC. Its translation: CASSRQGQETQYF. The V gene is TRBV19, the J gene TRBJ2-5; 7 nucleotides align to TRBD1. Looked up from germline, CDR1 is LNHDA and CDR2 is SQIVND (reference sequence). V gave up 5 bases and J gave up 1 base; unmatched junction bases: 1. The CDR3 contains 13 residues.

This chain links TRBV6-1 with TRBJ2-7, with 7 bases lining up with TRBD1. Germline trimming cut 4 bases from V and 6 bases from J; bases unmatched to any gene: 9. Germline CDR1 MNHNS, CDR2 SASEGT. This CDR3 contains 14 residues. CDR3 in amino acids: CASSVGPRDSEQYF. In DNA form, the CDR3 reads TGTGCCAGCAGTGTCGGACCCCGGGACAGCGAGCAGTACTTC.

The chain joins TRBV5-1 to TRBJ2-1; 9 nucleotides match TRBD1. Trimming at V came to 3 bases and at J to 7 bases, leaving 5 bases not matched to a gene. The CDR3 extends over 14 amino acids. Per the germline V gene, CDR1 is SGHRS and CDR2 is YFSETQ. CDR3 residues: CASSSWTGVNEQFF. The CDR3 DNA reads TGCGCCAGCAGCTCATGGACAGGGGTGAATGAGCAGTTCTTC.

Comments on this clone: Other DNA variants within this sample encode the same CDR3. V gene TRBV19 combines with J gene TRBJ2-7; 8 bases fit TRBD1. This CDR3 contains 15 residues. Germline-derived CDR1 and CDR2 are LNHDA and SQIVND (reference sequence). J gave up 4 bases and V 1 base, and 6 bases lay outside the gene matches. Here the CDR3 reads CASSIAQGAAYEQYF. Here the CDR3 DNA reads TGTGCCAGTAGTATAGCGCAGGGGGCGGCATACGAGCAGTACTTC.

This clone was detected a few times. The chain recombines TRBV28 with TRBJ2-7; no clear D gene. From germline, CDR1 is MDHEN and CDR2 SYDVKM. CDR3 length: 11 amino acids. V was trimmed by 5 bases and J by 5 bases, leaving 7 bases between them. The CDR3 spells CASSARDEQYF. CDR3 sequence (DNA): TGTGCCAGCAGTGCACGGGACGAGCAGTACTTC. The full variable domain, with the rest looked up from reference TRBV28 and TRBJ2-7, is DVKVTQSSRYLVKRTGEKVFLECVQDMDHENMFWYRQDPGLGLRLIYFSYDVKMKEKGDIPEGYSVSREKKERFSLILESASTNQTSMYLCASSARDEQYFGPGTRLTVT.

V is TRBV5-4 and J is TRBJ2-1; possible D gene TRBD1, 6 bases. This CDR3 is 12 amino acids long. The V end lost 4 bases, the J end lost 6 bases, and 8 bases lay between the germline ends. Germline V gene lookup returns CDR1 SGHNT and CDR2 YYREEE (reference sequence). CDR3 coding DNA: TGTGCCAGCAGCCCACAGGGCAATGAGCAGTTCTTC. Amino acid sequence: CASSPQGNEQFF.

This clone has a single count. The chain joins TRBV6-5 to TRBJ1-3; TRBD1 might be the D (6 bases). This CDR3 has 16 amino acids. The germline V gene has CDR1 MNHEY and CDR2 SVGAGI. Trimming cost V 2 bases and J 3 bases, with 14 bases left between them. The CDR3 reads CASSYGAGVSGNTIYF. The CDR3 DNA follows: TGTGCCAGCAGTTACGGTGCAGGGGTCAGTGGAAACACCATATATTTT.